This T cell receptor (beta chain) was recorded in a study of shared clonotypes between healthy human individuals. Across several immunoSEQ plates, the genomic DNA of each subset was split evenly. Clones were sequenced by immunoSEQ multiplex PCR, and TCRdb holds only the in-frame ones, with some missing. The sample has 950,000 to 1,100,000 clones; 75% to 80% are singletons. Germline V lookup: CDR1 SGDLS, CDR2 YYNGEE. V gave up 1 base and J gave up 6 bases; unmatched junction bases: 9. This CDR3 contains 15 residues. The clonotype originates from a man aged 18-30 years in good health. Some clones in this sample may be carry-over from other donors' samples. The sample was memory CD4+ T cells from PBMCs. As to subset: CD45RA-negative fraction. The chain carries TRBV9 and TRBJ2-7; TRBD1 matches 8 bases. CDR3 amino acids: CASSVSGTGALEQYF. In DNA, the CDR3 is TGTGCCAGCAGCGTATCCGGGACAGGAGCGCTCGAGCAGTACTTC.